Described below is a single TCR beta chain sequence and its context. This clonotype was counted between two and nine times. Its cognate antigen has yet to be identified. Base qualities are missing; no much larger clone stands one base away. Flow cytometry had shown CD8+CD57+ cell expansion in the patients selected for sequencing. All patients had severe acquired aplastic anemia diagnosed by International Study of Aplastic Anemia and Agranulocytosis and Camitta criteria. Patients had received no therapy at the time of blood sampling. In this study, sorted CD4+ and CD8+ T cells from the blood of healthy subjects and of severe aplastic anemia patients had their TCR repertoires deep-sequenced. Patients were enrolled in the USA under clinicaltrials.gov protocols 00001620, 01623167, 00001397, 00071045, 00081523 and 00961064. Ficoll-Paque density gradient centrifugation was used to isolate peripheral blood mononuclear cells. CD4+ and CD8+ T cells were sorted by FACS or magnetic beads before DNA extraction.

The sample originates from a study of CD8+CD57+ T cells in acquired aplastic anemia (dated by TCRdb to 2017 to 2018). General notes on the study: On average, sorted CD4+ and CD8+ cells yielded around 3.4 ug of extracted DNA, with a range of roughly 0.19 to 27.4 ug. CD8+CD57+ expansion was defined as frequency above the mean frequency observed in healthy subjects. The paper as a whole reports these results and caveats: CD8+ Simpson's diversity did not differ significantly between patients and healthy controls (P=0.060). Roughly 30 CD8+ CDR3 sequences were shared between patients and controls but appeared highly expressed in patients and within their immunodominant clones.

Profiling of TCR beta VDJ combinations and CDR3 sequences used genomic DNA as the template. An Illumina HiSeq 2000 was used for TCR repertoire sequencing. The paper's processing steps were these. TRBV/TRBJ rearrangement plots, CDR3 size and DJ length profiles, and Simpson's diversity index were used to assess repertoires. The immunodominant clone was defined as the most abundant DNA sequence in deep sequencing data. CDR3 amino acid sequences were screened for sharing across subjects and were compared with published repertoires and the VDJdb database. The public reads were quality trimmed at Q25 with fastp and then assembled into clones with MiXCR by TCRdb, keeping productive beta chains. Each record represents a unique CDR3 protein, reported with the most common genes and DNA among its rows. TCRdb's processing, not the authors' own work, is the source of the V and J calls. A total of 250,000 or so distinct CDR3 sequences appear in this sample, around half of them only once. The ten largest clonotypes hold roughly 8% of the sample.

The TCR comes from a human donor with aplastic anemia. Sequencing was performed on sorted CD4+, CD8+, or CD8+CD57+ T cells (not recorded which) from PBMCs.

The CDR3 protein: CAIRQGEQSTDTQYF. The bases are TGTGCCATCAGACAGGGGGAGCAAAGCACAGATACGCAGTATTTT. The chain is encoded by TRBV10-3 joined to TRBJ2-3; 8 bases in the middle match TRBD1. CDR1 is given as ENHRY and CDR2 as SYGVKD, both from the germline V gene. From the cysteine up to the phenylalanine, the CDR3 has a length of 15 residues. The only DNA kept is the CDR3, 45 bases in frame from the first base. V is trimmed back by 6 bases and J by 0 bases, and the junction contains 5 bases that no gene match accounts for.